The present T cell receptor (beta chain) was sequenced within a study of T-cell reconstitution after alpha-beta-depleted transplantation in children. Using unique molecular identifiers, the investigators prepared the TCRbeta library. TCRdb reprocessed the PCR reads via MiXCR and lists one record per CDR3 protein. This table has hundreds of thousands of distinct CDR3 sequences, roughly 24% appearing once. This clonotype has only a few counts. As yet, its antigen is unknown. The CDR3 spans 16 residues. The ends lost 4 bases at V and 8 bases at J; junction bases unmatched: 10. Study-wide results and limits: Reportedly, roughly two months post-transplant, alpha-beta T cells arose from several hundred expanded graft clones. Diversity and T-cell counts at one year after transplant derived mostly from new T cells. Day-60 TCRbeta diversity that was high in some patients was derived from surviving recipient T cells and thymic progenitors.

The chain carries TRBV12-3 or TRBV12-4 and TRBJ2-1; 11 nucleotides match TRBD2. This receptor was identified in a boy under two years old who had a stem cell transplant for acute myeloid leukemia, so the T cells may come from the graft donor. The sequencing here drew on PBMCs, mostly from graft donor cells, taken 360 days after TCRalphabeta/CD19-depleted stem cell transplant. CDR3 coding DNA: TGTGCCAGCAGTTCAACCGTAGCGGGGGGGGCCTATGAGCAGTTCTTC. Translating gives CASSSTVAGGAYEQFF.